A selection of T cell receptor beta chains follows, all from one sample in a study of cytomegalovirus exposure and HLA in healthy donors. The table came from immunoSEQ multiplex PCR; TCRdb's copy has only in-frame clones and leaves some out. Counted here are fewer than 130,000 clones, 60% to 85% occurring once; the ten biggest clones make up around 1.3%. The sample taken for sequencing was PBMCs. These receptors were collected from a woman aged 25 to 39 in good health and CMV-seronegative. Each CDR3 is given with its conserved first and last residue. A D gene is named only where the DNA matches it firmly. Clone size appears in some rows only: once, few, many, or a class for an expanded clone.

CDR3	DNA	V	J	D	size
CASSLKGEGSGVNKGAFF	TGTGCCAGCAGCTTAAAGGGAGAGGGTTCGGGGGTGAACAAAGGAGCTTTCTTT	TRBV13	TRBJ1-1	NA	NA
CASQGGQGSYEQYF	TGTGCCAGCCAGGGAGGACAGGGTTCCTACGAGCAGTACTTC	TRBV6-5	TRBJ2-7	TRBD1	NA
CASSSTSAGTDTQYF	TGTGCCAGCAGCTCAACTAGCGCTGGCACAGATACGCAGTATTTT	TRBV7-7	TRBJ2-3	TRBD2	NA
CASLPGHQNEKLFF	TGTGCCAGCTTACCGGGACACCAAAATGAAAAACTGTTTTTT	TRBV28	TRBJ1-4	NA	NA
CASFRTDQLNTEAFF	TGTGCCAGCTTTAGGACAGACCAGCTCAACACTGAAGCTTTCTTT	TRBV7-9	TRBJ1-1	NA	NA
CASRVNSGSLGEQYF	TGTGCCAGCCGTGTCAATAGCGGGAGCCTCGGCGAGCAGTACTTC	TRBV6-1	TRBJ2-7	TRBD2	NA
CVSSEGWTSVDIQYF	TGTGTCAGCAGTGAAGGGTGGACTAGCGTGGACATTCAGTACTTC	TRBV6-1	TRBJ2-4	TRBD2	NA
CASRTGGSGNTIYF	TGTGCCAGCAGGACAGGGGGCTCTGGAAACACCATATATTTT	TRBV25-1	TRBJ1-3	TRBD1	few
CASRRGDSRDEQYF	TGTGCCAGCAGAAGAGGGGACAGTCGCGACGAGCAGTACTTC	TRBV6-1	TRBJ2-7	TRBD1	NA
CASSPPQGKLFF	TGTGCCAGCAGTCCCCCACAGGGAAAACTGTTTTTT	TRBV28	TRBJ1-4	NA	NA
CAAGRDTLTDTQYF	TGTGCCGCAGGCCGCGATACCCTCACAGATACGCAGTATTTT	TRBV6-1	TRBJ2-3	NA	NA
CAWSEVADQETQYF	TGTGCCTGGAGTGAAGTAGCGGACCAAGAGACCCAGTACTTC	TRBV30	TRBJ2-5	NA	NA
CASSLAAGFGSYEQYF	TGTGCCAGCAGCTTAGCGGCGGGGTTCGGGTCCTACGAGCAGTACTTC	TRBV7-2	TRBJ2-7	NA	NA
CASSLIGNTEAFF	TGTGCCAGCAGCCTCATCGGGAACACTGAAGCTTTCTTT	TRBV6-1	TRBJ1-1	NA	NA
CASSPRGGSSGANVLTF	TGCGCCAGCAGCCCCCGGGGGGGGAGCTCTGGGGCCAACGTCCTGACTTTC	TRBV5-1	TRBJ2-6	TRBD2	NA
CAWSRLAGDIEQFF	TGTGCCTGGAGCCGACTAGCGGGAGATATTGAGCAGTTCTTC	TRBV30	TRBJ2-1	TRBD2	NA
CSQQEGNIQYF	TGCAGCCAACAGGAGGGAAACATTCAGTACTTC	TRBV20-1	TRBJ2-4	NA	NA
CASRQGASGEQYF	TGTGCCAGCCGACAGGGGGCGTCGGGAGAGCAGTACTTC	TRBV10-3	TRBJ2-7	TRBD1	NA
CASSLQGSTNEKLFF	TGTGCCAGCAGTTTACAGGGTTCTACTAATGAAAAACTGTTTTTT	TRBV28	TRBJ1-4	NA	NA
CASSLATASTDTQYF	TGTGCCAGCAGCTTAGCGACAGCTAGCACAGATACGCAGTATTTT	TRBV13	TRBJ2-3	NA	NA
CASSFGTAYEQYF	TGTGCCAGCTCATTCGGGACAGCCTACGAGCAGTACTTC	TRBV18	TRBJ2-7	TRBD1	few
CASTQTPNTEAFF	TGTGCCAGCACCCAAACACCGAACACTGAAGCTTTCTTT	TRBV7-9	TRBJ1-1	NA	NA
CASSSSGGGTGELFF	TGTGCCAGCAGCTCTAGCGGGGGTGGGACCGGGGAGCTGTTTTTT	TRBV7-3	TRBJ2-2	TRBD2	NA
CASSTRQAYEQYF	TGTGCCAGCAGCACCAGACAGGCCTACGAGCAGTACTTC	TRBV13	TRBJ2-7	NA	few
CASNLYNTGELFF	TGTGCCAGCAATCTCTATAACACCGGGGAGCTGTTTTTT	TRBV7-9	TRBJ2-2	NA	NA
CASSTRQDGVQETQYF	TGTGCCAGCAGCACCCGACAGGATGGGGTCCAAGAGACCCAGTACTTC	TRBV9	TRBJ2-5	NA	NA
CAWRWGLAAEQYF	TGTGCCTGGAGGTGGGGACTAGCGGCCGAGCAGTACTTC	TRBV30	TRBJ2-7	TRBD2	NA
CASSPQAYSNQPQHF	TGCGCCAGCAGCCCACAGGCCTATAGCAATCAGCCCCAGCATTTT	TRBV4-3	TRBJ1-5	NA	NA
CASSLSRSGVTTYEQYF	TGTGCCAGCAGCTTAAGTCGTAGCGGTGTTACCACCTACGAGCAGTACTTC	TRBV7-2	TRBJ2-7	NA	NA
CAWSRTGVMPQHF	TGTGCCTGGAGTAGGACAGGGGTGATGCCCCAGCATTTT	TRBV30	TRBJ1-5	TRBD1	NA
CASSSLTETYGYTF	TGTGCCAGCAGCTCCCTGACAGAGACCTATGGCTACACCTTC	TRBV5-4	TRBJ1-2	NA	NA
CASNKPDSGNNEQFF	TGCGCCAGCAACAAACCTGATAGCGGCAACAATGAGCAGTTCTTC	TRBV5-1	TRBJ2-1	NA	once
CASSHNRGVEYNEQFF	TGCGCCAGCAGCCATAATCGGGGGGTAGAATACAATGAGCAGTTCTTC	TRBV4-3	TRBJ2-1	TRBD2	NA
CASSIKRGLAENNEQFF	TGTGCCAGCAGCATTAAACGGGGACTAGCGGAGAACAATGAGCAGTTCTTC	TRBV7-6	TRBJ2-1	TRBD2	NA